A selection of T cell receptor beta chains follows, all from one sample in a study of response to subunit inactivated influenza vaccine. MiXCR, applied by TCRdb to the RT-PCR reads, yields one record per CDR3 protein. Of around 750,000 distinct CDR3 sequences listed, approximately 22% were seen once; the top ten hold more than 8.5%. Sequenced material: PBMCs from blood, taken less than 6 days after vaccination. The source is a man over 45 who received an inactivated influenza vaccine. The CDR3 runs from the conserved cysteine through the conserved F or W. D genes are given only for firm matches. The listing skips clone size in some rows; elsewhere it reads once, few, many or a size class.

v_call	clone_size	d_call	j_call	cdr3_aa	cdr3_nt
TRBV28	few	-	TRBJ2-7	CASLGAAGSSYEQYF	TGTGCCAGCCTGGGGGCGGCAGGGAGCTCCTACGAGCAGTACTTC
TRBV20-1	-	-	TRBJ2-1	CSARRGGNSYNEQFF	TGCAGTGCTAGAAGGGGGGGGAACTCCTACAATGAGCAGTTCTTC
TRBV20-1	once	-	TRBJ2-7	CSARPGEQLIEQYF	TGCAGTGCTAGGCCCGGGGAGCAGCTTATCGAGCAGTACTTC
TRBV14	few	-	TRBJ1-1	CASSQVHLPANTEAFF	TGTGCCAGCAGCCAAGTACACCTCCCTGCGAACACTGAAGCTTTCTTT
TRBV6-1	-	-	TRBJ1-1	CASSDEWSTEAFF	TGTGCCAGCAGTGATGAGTGGTCCACTGAAGCTTTCTTT
TRBV7-2	-	-	TRBJ1-6	CASSLSADGALHF	TGTGCCAGCAGCTTATCAGCCGATGGGGCCCTCCACTTT
TRBV28	few	TRBD2	TRBJ2-1	CASSPLGGGANEQFF	TGTGCCAGCAGCCCTCTAGGCGGGGGGGCCAATGAGCAGTTCTTC
TRBV18	few	TRBD1	TRBJ2-5	CASSRGTGGSGQETQYF	TGTGCCAGCTCACGAGGGACAGGGGGTAGCGGACAAGAGACCCAGTACTTC
TRBV6-5	few	TRBD2	TRBJ2-7	CASSWAREGHEQYF	TGTGCCAGCAGTTGGGCGCGGGAGGGACACGAGCAGTACTTC
TRBV12-3/TRBV12-4	few	TRBD1	TRBJ2-5	CASSPRGRWETQYF	TGTGCCAGCAGCCCCAGGGGGCGATGGGAGACCCAGTACTTC
TRBV20-1	many	-	TRBJ2-1	CSAGRQSFYNEQFF	TGCAGTGCAGGACGACAGTCTTTCTACAATGAGCAGTTCTTC
TRBV24-1	-	-	TRBJ2-7	CATSDAGLTSSYEQYF	TGTGCCACCAGTGATGCTGGACTCACTAGCTCCTACGAGCAGTACTTC
TRBV11-2	few	-	TRBJ2-5	CASSPRWTLFGETQYF	TGTGCCAGCAGCCCTAGGTGGACACTATTCGGAGAGACCCAGTACTTC
TRBV5-6	few	-	TRBJ1-5	CASSSYRGNQPQHF	TGTGCCAGCAGCTCCTACAGGGGCAATCAGCCCCAGCATTTT
TRBV20-1	-	-	TRBJ1-1	CSARELGTEAFF	TGCAGTGCTAGAGAATTAGGGACTGAAGCTTTCTTT
TRBV4-3	few	TRBD1	TRBJ1-4	CASSHAGTGDEKLFF	TGCGCCAGCAGCCATGCCGGGACAGGGGACGAAAAACTGTTTTTT
TRBV5-1	-	TRBD1	TRBJ2-5	CASSLVGQGAFETQYF	TGCGCCAGCAGCTTGGTGGGACAGGGGGCCTTTGAGACCCAGTACTTC
TRBV19	-	-	TRBJ2-1	CASSIRGNEQFF	TGTGCCAGCAGCATTAGGGGGAATGAGCAGTTCTTC
TRBV11-2	-	TRBD2	TRBJ2-7	CASSPQGGRFEQYF	TGTGCCAGCAGCCCCCAGGGAGGGCGGTTCGAGCAGTACTTC
TRBV12-3/TRBV12-4	-	TRBD2	TRBJ2-3	CASSPRLAGGYIDTQYF	TGTGCCAGCAGTCCTCGACTAGCGGGAGGATACATTGATACGCAGTATTTT
TRBV4-3	-	-	TRBJ2-7	CASSQGGHEQYF	TGCGCCAGCAGCCAAGGGGGGCACGAGCAGTACTTC
TRBV29-1	few	TRBD1	TRBJ2-7	CSVESQTGHYEQYF	TGCAGCGTTGAGAGCCAGACAGGGCACTACGAGCAGTACTTC
TRBV20-1	-	-	TRBJ2-3	CSAFQKGTDTQYF	TGCAGTGCATTCCAAAAGGGCACAGATACGCAGTATTTT
TRBV6-5	few	TRBD2	TRBJ2-7	CASSYGAGGAYEQYF	TGTGCCAGCAGTTACGGCGCGGGGGGTGCCTACGAGCAGTACTTC
TRBV5-1	few	TRBD1	TRBJ2-5	CASSPGQDVSETQYF	TGCGCCAGCAGCCCGGGACAGGATGTCTCAGAGACCCAGTACTTC
TRBV6-5	-	TRBD1	TRBJ1-1	CASSYGTGISEAFF	TGTGCCAGCAGTTACGGGACAGGGATCTCTGAAGCTTTCTTT
TRBV12-3/TRBV12-4	-	-	TRBJ2-3	CASSRRVIDTQYF	TGTGCCAGCAGCCGCCGGGTTATAGATACGCAGTATTTT
TRBV20-1	-	-	TRBJ1-5	CSAPFGIYDQPQHF	TGCAGTGCTCCCTTCGGGATTTACGATCAGCCCCAGCATTTT
TRBV27	few	-	TRBJ2-3	CASSLGTNSLTQYF	TGTGCCAGCAGTCTCGGAACAAATTCCCTCACGCAGTATTTT
TRBV12-3/TRBV12-4	-	TRBD1	TRBJ2-5	CASSSTGTGGGKTQYF	TGTGCCAGCAGTTCCACCGGGACAGGAGGGGGAAAGACCCAGTACTTC
TRBV7-2	-	TRBD2	TRBJ2-7	CASSHSSGGSYEQYF	TGTGCCAGCAGCCACTCTAGCGGGGGCTCCTACGAGCAGTACTTC
TRBV6-2/TRBV6-3	-	-	TRBJ1-5	CASSYAGGGNQPQHF	TGTGCCAGCAGTTACGCGGGTGGTGGCAATCAGCCCCAGCATTTT
TRBV12-3/TRBV12-4	few	TRBD2	TRBJ2-1	CASRGLAGFGAYNEQFF	TGTGCCAGCAGGGGACTAGCGGGTTTTGGGGCTTACAATGAGCAGTTCTTC
TRBV24-1	-	TRBD2	TRBJ2-3	CATSGVSTSSSTDTQYF	TGTGCCACCAGTGGCGTTTCGACTAGCTCCTCCACAGATACGCAGTATTTT
TRBV27	few	TRBD2	TRBJ2-1	CASSAPTSGDEQFF	TGTGCCAGCAGTGCCCCGACTAGCGGTGATGAGCAGTTCTTC
TRBV25-1	few	-	TRBJ2-7	CASNGLSSYEQYF	TGTGCCAGCAACGGACTGAGCTCCTACGAGCAGTACTTC
TRBV30	-	TRBD2	TRBJ2-3	CAWLAGGSADTQYF	TGTGCCTGGCTAGCGGGGGGGAGCGCAGATACGCAGTATTTT
TRBV7-9	-	-	TRBJ2-1	CASSHSSYNEQFF	TGTGCCAGCAGCCATTCGTCGTACAATGAGCAGTTCTTC
TRBV9	-	-	TRBJ2-1	CASSAGRPGYNEQFF	TGTGCCAGCAGCGCTGGGAGGCCTGGGTACAATGAGCAGTTCTTC
TRBV15	-	-	TRBJ2-5	CATSSRGLQETQYF	TGTGCCACCAGCAGCAGGGGACTCCAAGAGACCCAGTACTTC
TRBV20-1	once	-	TRBJ2-1	CSARDTGTYNEQFF	TGCAGTGCTAGAGATACCGGGACTTACAATGAGCAGTTCTTC
TRBV29-1	-	TRBD1	TRBJ2-1	CSGPDRETYNEQFF	TGCAGCGGTCCGGACAGGGAGACCTACAATGAGCAGTTCTTC
TRBV12-3/TRBV12-4	few	TRBD2	TRBJ2-1	CASRESGGDYNEQFF	TGTGCCAGCAGGGAAAGCGGGGGGGACTACAATGAGCAGTTCTTC
TRBV6-1	-	-	TRBJ2-1	CASSATRGGVLYNEQFF	TGTGCCAGCAGCGCCACCAGAGGGGGGGTCCTCTACAATGAGCAGTTCTTC
TRBV6-5	few	-	TRBJ2-1	CASSYSMRGGLYEQFF	TGTGCCAGCAGTTACTCGATGAGGGGGGGCCTCTATGAGCAGTTCTTC
TRBV12-3/TRBV12-4	many	TRBD2	TRBJ2-3	CASRVLAASTDTQYF	TGTGCCAGCAGGGTACTAGCGGCTAGCACAGATACGCAGTATTTT
TRBV11-2	-	-	TRBJ1-5	CASSLWHGQPQHF	TGTGCCAGCAGCTTATGGCACGGCCAGCCCCAGCATTTT
TRBV28	few	TRBD1	TRBJ2-7	CASLLGTGGPYEQYF	TGTGCCAGTCTCCTAGGGACAGGGGGACCCTACGAGCAGTACTTC
TRBV6-1	few	-	TRBJ2-7	CASNRQDRSYEQYF	TGTGCCAGCAATAGACAGGACCGCTCCTACGAGCAGTACTTC
TRBV3-1	few	-	TRBJ1-3	CASSQVVSSGNTIYF	TGTGCCAGCAGCCAAGTGGTCAGCTCTGGAAACACCATATATTTT